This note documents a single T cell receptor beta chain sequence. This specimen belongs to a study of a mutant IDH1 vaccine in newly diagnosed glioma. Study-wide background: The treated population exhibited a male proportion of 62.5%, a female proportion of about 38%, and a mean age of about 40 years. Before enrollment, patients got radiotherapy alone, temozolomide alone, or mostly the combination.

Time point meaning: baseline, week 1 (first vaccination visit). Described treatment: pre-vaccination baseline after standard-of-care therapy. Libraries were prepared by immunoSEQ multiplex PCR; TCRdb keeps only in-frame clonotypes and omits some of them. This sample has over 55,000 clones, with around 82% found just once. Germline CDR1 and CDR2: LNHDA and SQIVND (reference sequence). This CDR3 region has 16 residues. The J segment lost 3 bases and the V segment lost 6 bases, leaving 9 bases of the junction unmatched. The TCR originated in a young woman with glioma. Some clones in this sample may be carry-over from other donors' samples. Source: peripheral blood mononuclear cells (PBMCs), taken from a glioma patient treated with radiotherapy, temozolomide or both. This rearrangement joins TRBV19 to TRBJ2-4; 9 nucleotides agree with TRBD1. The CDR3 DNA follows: TGTGCCAGTAGCCCAACAGGGGGCCAGGTCAAAAACATTCAGTACTTC. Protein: CASSPTGGQVKNIQYF.